This T cell receptor beta chain was captured by sequencing in a study of cytomegalovirus exposure and HLA in healthy donors. CDR1 is SGHVS, CDR2 FQNEAQ, per germline. There are 12 residues in the CDR3. Trimming removed 4 bases from V and 10 bases from J, with 14 bases in between. Remarks on this clone: Its antigen is not identified.

No record was made of this donor's CMV serostatus. Study-level points and caveats: In a later analysis, at a false discovery rate of 0.05, 15,000 to 20,000 TCR beta sequences matched HLA alleles.

The study ran its PCR with 60 Vbeta and 13 Jbeta primers. Repertoires were generated with immunoSEQ multiplex PCR, while TCRdb's copy carries only in-frame clones and drops some. The sample lists some 90,000 clones; more than 65% were seen once. The origin of this receptor is a human donor in good health. The sequenced material came from PBMCs. This sequence joins TRBV7-8 and TRBJ2-7; D not resolved. CDR3 region: CASSSLARGQYF. In DNA, the CDR3 is TGTGCCAGCAGCTCCCTCGCCCGAGGCCAGTACTTC.